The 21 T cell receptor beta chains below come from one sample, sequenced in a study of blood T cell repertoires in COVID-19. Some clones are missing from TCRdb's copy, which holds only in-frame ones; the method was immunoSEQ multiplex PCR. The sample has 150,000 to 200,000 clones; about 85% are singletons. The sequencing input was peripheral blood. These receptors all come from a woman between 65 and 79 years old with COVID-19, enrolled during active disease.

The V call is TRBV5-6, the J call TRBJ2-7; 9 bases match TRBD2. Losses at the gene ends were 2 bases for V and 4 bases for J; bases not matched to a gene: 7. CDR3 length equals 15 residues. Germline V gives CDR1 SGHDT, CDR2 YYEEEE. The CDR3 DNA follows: TGTGCCAGCAGCTTTAGGCCTAGCGGGATATACGAGCAGTACTTC. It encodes CASSFRPSGIYEQYF.

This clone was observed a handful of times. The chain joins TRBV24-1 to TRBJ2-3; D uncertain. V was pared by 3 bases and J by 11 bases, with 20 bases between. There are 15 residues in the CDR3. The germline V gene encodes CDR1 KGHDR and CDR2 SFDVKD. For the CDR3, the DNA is TGTGCCACCAGTGATGGTGACACCAATCCCCGTAGGCAGTATTTT. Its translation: CATSDGDTNPRRQYF.

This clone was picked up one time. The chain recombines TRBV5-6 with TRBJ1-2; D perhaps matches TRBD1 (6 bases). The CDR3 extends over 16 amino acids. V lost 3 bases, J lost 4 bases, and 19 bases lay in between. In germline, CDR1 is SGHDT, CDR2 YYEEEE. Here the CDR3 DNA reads TGTGCCAGCAGCTCAGGGGCTTCCATTCTTCTCTATGGCTACACCTTC. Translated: CASSSGASILLYGYTF.

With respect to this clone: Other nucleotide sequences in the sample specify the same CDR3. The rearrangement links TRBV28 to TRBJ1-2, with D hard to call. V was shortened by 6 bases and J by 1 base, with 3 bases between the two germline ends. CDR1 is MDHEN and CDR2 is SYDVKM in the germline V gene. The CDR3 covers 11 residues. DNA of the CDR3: TGTGCCAGCAGCCTTAACTATGGCTACACCTTC. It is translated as CASSLNYGYTF.

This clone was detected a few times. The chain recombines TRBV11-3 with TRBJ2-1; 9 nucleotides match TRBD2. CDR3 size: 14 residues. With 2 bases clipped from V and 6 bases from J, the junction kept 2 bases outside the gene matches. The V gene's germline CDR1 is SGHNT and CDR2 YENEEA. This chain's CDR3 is CASSLSGGLNEQFF. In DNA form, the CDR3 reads TGTGCCAGCAGCTTAAGCGGGGGGCTCAATGAGCAGTTCTTC.

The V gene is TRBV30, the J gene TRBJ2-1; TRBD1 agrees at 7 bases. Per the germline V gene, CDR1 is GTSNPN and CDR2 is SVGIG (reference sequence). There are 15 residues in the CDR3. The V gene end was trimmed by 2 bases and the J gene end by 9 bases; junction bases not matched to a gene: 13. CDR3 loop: CAWSKGQKAEGEQFF. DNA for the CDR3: TGTGCCTGGAGTAAGGGACAGAAAGCCGAGGGTGAGCAGTTCTTC.

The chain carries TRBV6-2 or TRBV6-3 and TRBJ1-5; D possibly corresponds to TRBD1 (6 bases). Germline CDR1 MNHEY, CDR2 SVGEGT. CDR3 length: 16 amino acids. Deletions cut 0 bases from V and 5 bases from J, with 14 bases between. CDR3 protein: CASSYSFRAGDQPQHF. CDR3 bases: TGTGCCAGCAGTTACTCTTTCAGGGCAGGGGATCAGCCCCAGCATTTT.

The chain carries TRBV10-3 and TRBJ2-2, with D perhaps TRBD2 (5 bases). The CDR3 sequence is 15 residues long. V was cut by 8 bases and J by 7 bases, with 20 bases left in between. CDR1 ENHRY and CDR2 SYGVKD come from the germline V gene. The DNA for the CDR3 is TGTGCCATCTCTAAGGGTGGGAGCGGTGACGGGGAGCTGTTTTTT. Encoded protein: CAISKGGSGDGELFF.

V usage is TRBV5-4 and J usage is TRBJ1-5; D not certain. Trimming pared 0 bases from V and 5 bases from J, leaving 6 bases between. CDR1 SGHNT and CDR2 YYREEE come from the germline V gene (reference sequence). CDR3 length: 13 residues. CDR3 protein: CASSLDRDQPQHF. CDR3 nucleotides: TGTGCCAGCAGCTTGGATCGTGATCAGCCCCAGCATTTT.

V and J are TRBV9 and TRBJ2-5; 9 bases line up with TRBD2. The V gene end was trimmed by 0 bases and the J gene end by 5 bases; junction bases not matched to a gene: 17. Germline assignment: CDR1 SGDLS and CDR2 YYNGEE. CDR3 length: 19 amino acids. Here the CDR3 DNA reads TGTGCCAGCAGCGTAGGACCTAGCGGGCGGGAGGGCCGTGCGGAGACCCAGTACTTC. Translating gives CASSVGPSGREGRAETQYF.

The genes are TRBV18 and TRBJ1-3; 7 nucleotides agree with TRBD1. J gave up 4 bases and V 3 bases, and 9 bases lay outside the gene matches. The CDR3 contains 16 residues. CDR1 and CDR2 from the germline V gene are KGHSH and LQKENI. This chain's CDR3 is CASSPRGQNFGNTIYF. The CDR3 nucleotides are TGTGCCAGCTCACCCCGGGGACAGAACTTCGGAAACACCATATATTTT.

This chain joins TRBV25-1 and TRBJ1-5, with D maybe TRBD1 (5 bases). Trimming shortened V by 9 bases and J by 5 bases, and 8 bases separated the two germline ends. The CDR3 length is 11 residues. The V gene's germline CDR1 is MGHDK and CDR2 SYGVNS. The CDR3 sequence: CASTGHQPQHF. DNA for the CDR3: TGTGCCAGTACAGGTCATCAGCCCCAGCATTTT.

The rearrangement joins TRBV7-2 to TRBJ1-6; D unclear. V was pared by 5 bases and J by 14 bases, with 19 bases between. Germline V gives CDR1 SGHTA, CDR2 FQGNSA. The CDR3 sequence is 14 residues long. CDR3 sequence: CASSPPPPSGTLHF. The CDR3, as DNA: TGTGCCAGCAGCCCGCCCCCCCCATCGGGAACCCTCCACTTT.

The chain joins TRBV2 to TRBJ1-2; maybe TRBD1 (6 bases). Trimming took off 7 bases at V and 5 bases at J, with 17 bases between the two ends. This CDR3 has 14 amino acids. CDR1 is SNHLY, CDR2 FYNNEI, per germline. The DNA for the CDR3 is TGTGCCAGCATTGGACAGCCTCGTGGGTATGGCTACACCTTC. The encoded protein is CASIGQPRGYGYTF.

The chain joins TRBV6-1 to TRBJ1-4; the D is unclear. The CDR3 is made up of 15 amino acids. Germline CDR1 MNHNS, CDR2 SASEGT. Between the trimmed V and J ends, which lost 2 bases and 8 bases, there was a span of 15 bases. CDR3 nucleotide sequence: TGTGCCAGCAGTGAACAAAATACAGTATACGAAAAACTGTTTTTT. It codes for CASSEQNTVYEKLFF.

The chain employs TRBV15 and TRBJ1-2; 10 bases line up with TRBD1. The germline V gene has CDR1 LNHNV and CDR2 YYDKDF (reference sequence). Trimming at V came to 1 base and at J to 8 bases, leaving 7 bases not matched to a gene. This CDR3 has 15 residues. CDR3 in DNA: TGTGCCACCAGCAGAGTTCGACAGGGGGCGCGGGGCTACACCTTC. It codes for CATSRVRQGARGYTF.

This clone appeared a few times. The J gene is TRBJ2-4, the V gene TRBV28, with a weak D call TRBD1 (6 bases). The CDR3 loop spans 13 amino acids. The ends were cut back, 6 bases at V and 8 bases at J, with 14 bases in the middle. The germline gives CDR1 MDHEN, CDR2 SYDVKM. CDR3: CASSSDRGDIQYF. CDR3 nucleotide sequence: TGTGCCAGCAGCTCGGACAGAGGCGACATTCAGTACTTC.

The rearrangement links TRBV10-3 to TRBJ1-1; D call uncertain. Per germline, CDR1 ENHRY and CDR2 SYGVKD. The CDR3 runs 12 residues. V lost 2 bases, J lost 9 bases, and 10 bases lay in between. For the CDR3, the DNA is TGTGCCATCAGTGAGCCGTACAGAAAAGCTTTCTTT. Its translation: CAISEPYRKAFF.

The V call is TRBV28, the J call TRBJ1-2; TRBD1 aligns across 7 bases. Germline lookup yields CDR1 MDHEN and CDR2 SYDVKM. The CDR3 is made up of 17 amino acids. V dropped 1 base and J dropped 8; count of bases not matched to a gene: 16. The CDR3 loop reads CASSLSPPQGTVKGYTF. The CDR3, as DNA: TGTGCCAGCAGTTTATCCCCCCCACAGGGGACAGTTAAGGGCTACACCTTC.

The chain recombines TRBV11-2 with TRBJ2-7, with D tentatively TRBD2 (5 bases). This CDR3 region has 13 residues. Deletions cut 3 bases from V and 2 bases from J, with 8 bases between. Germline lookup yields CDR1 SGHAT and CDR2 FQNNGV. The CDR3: CASSLDFTYEQYV. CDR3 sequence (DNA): TGTGCCAGCAGCTTGGACTTTACCTACGAGCAGTACGTC.

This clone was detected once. CDR3 DNA: TGTGCCAGCCATAAACAGGGTAACTATGGCTACACCTTC. Translation: CASHKQGNYGYTF. J is TRBJ1-2 and V is TRBV6-6, with D perhaps matching TRBD1 (6 bases). Germline CDR1 reads MNHNY; CDR2 reads SVGAGI (reference sequence). V dropped 8 bases and J dropped 1 base, with 11 bases sitting between them. The CDR3 is 13 amino acids.